Listed below are T cell receptor beta chains from one sample, sequenced in a study of blood T cell repertoires in COVID-19. TCRdb's table, derived via immunoSEQ multiplex PCR, lists solely in-frame clones and lacks some. The repertoire holds about 220,000 clones, with roughly nine tenths as singletons. Sequencing was done on a sample of peripheral blood. These receptors were taken from a man between 35 and 55 years old with active or convalescent COVID-19. Both conserved end residues are trimmed from each CDR3.

len: 13; j_gene: TRBJ2-6; v_gene: TRBV6-5; CDR3aa: ASIISGPGANVLT
len: 13; j_gene: TRBJ2-7; v_gene: TRBV3-1/TRBV3-2; CDR3aa: ASSQEGQGAYEQY
len: 11; j_gene: TRBJ2-2; v_gene: TRBV6-4; CDR3aa: ASQRELGGELF
len: 15; j_gene: TRBJ1-4; v_gene: TRBV11-3; CDR3aa: ASSHITRDREAEKLF
len: 12; j_gene: TRBJ2-1; v_gene: TRBV5-1; CDR3aa: ASSFSGSADEQF
len: 14; j_gene: TRBJ2-1; v_gene: TRBV5-4; CDR3aa: ASSSSGTSGINEQF
len: 12; j_gene: TRBJ1-5; v_gene: TRBV2; CDR3aa: ASSDEMSNQPQH
len: 13; j_gene: TRBJ1-2; v_gene: TRBV18; CDR3aa: ASSPLTGQDYGYT
len: 12; j_gene: TRBJ2-1; v_gene: TRBV7-2; CDR3aa: ASSLEMSSVEQF
len: 12; j_gene: TRBJ1-1; v_gene: TRBV5-8; CDR3aa: ASSLQGAGTEAF
len: 12; j_gene: TRBJ1-1; v_gene: TRBV28; CDR3aa: ASSLMVGGTEAF
len: 12; j_gene: TRBJ1-1; v_gene: TRBV6-5; CDR3aa: ASSIPIRGTEAF
len: 14; j_gene: TRBJ1-1; v_gene: TRBV28; CDR3aa: ASSLSAELRGTEAF
len: 10; j_gene: TRBJ2-1; v_gene: TRBV19; CDR3aa: ASSILYNEQF
len: 11; j_gene: TRBJ1-1; v_gene: TRBV27; CDR3aa: ASSFSLDREAF
len: 10; j_gene: TRBJ2-1; v_gene: TRBV7-9; CDR3aa: ASSPGYNEQF
len: 15; j_gene: TRBJ2-2; v_gene: TRBV2; CDR3aa: ASSEGWVTGATGELF
len: 12; j_gene: TRBJ2-3; v_gene: TRBV9; CDR3aa: ASSVTSSTDTQY
len: 12; j_gene: TRBJ2-3; v_gene: TRBV18; CDR3aa: ASSLSGSTDTQY
len: 13; j_gene: TRBJ2-7; v_gene: TRBV30; CDR3aa: AWSIRAGSSYEQY
len: 13; j_gene: TRBJ2-5; v_gene: TRBV5-1; CDR3aa: ASSLAGTSEETQY
len: 12; j_gene: TRBJ2-7; v_gene: TRBV6-2/TRBV6-3; CDR3aa: ASSSDRGNYEQY
len: 12; j_gene: TRBJ1-2; v_gene: TRBV27; CDR3aa: ASSPPTGGNGYT
len: 13; j_gene: TRBJ2-1; v_gene: TRBV5-1; CDR3aa: ASSLGEGLYNEQF
len: 13; j_gene: TRBJ2-2; v_gene: TRBV7-2; CDR3aa: ASSLVLPGTGELF
len: 13; j_gene: TRBJ1-4; v_gene: TRBV19; CDR3aa: ASSIQGITNEKLF
len: 12; j_gene: TRBJ2-7; v_gene: TRBV7-9; CDR3aa: ASSLEAGSYEQY
len: 13; j_gene: TRBJ2-1; v_gene: TRBV11-2; CDR3aa: ASSGTSGAQGEQF
len: 14; j_gene: TRBJ2-5; v_gene: TRBV12-2; CDR3aa: ASRLARFRAWETQY
len: 12; j_gene: TRBJ2-7; v_gene: TRBV6-5; CDR3aa: ASSPRRAESQQY
len: 13; j_gene: TRBJ2-7; v_gene: TRBV27; CDR3aa: ASSPGTSGRIEQY
len: 14; j_gene: TRBJ2-3; v_gene: TRBV7-9; CDR3aa: ASSFGLAGSSDTQY
len: 13; j_gene: TRBJ1-5; v_gene: TRBV5-6; CDR3aa: ASSHFLQGDQPQH